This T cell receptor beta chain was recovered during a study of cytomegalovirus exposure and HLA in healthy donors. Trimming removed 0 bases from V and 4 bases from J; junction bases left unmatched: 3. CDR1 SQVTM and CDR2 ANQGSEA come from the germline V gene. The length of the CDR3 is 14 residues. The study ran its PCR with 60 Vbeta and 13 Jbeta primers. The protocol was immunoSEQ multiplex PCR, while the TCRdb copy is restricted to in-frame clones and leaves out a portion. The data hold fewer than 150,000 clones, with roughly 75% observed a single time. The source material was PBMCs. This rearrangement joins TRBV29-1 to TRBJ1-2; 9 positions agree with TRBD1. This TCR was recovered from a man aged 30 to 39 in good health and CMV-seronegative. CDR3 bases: TGCAGCGTTGAAGATGACAGGGGGACCTATGGCTACACCTTC. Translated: CSVEDDRGTYGYTF.